This is a list of T cell receptor beta chains from one sample in a study of blood T cell repertoires in COVID-19. Assay: immunoSEQ multiplex PCR; the TCRdb copy retains only in-frame clones and omits some. The data hold under 150,000 clones, with roughly 85% observed a single time. The sequenced sample was PBMCs or T cells enriched from blood (not recorded which). Every receptor here comes from a woman in her forties or fifties who had recovered from COVID-19. Each CDR3 is given with its conserved first and last residue. The D gene is left open where the match is weak. Size tells how often a clone was seen (once, few, many) or the class of an expanded clone, and some rows leave it out.

D	V	size	J	CDR3	DNA
TRBD2	TRBV4-1	NA	TRBJ2-1	CASSQDRILAGVLF	TGCGCCAGCAGCCAAGATCGTATCCTAGCGGGAGTACTCTTC
TRBD2	TRBV27	NA	TRBJ2-1	CASSSRLAGDRNEQFF	TGTGCCAGCAGTTCCCGACTAGCGGGAGACCGCAATGAGCAGTTCTTC
TRBD1	TRBV27	NA	TRBJ2-7	CASSDAGTGAYEQYF	TGTGCCAGCAGTGATGCCGGGACAGGGGCCTACGAGCAGTACTTC
TRBD1	TRBV2	NA	TRBJ2-5	CASSVFETGPFGTQYF	TGTGCCAGCAGTGTTTTTGAGACAGGGCCCTTTGGCACCCAGTACTTC
TRBD1	TRBV5-6	NA	TRBJ1-4	CASSTGQGNEKLFF	TGTGCCAGCAGCACCGGACAGGGTAATGAAAAACTGTTTTTT
NA	TRBV4-2	NA	TRBJ2-3	CASSLLAGSTDTQYF	TGTGCCAGCAGCCTCCTGGCGGGAAGCACAGATACGCAGTATTTT
NA	TRBV7-8	NA	TRBJ1-5	CASSLESAREGQPQHF	TGTGCCAGCAGCTTAGAGTCAGCACGGGAGGGTCAGCCCCAGCATTTT
NA	TRBV4-2	few	TRBJ2-1	CASSQARYNEQFF	TGTGCCAGCAGCCAAGCCAGATACAATGAGCAGTTCTTC
TRBD1	TRBV5-1	few	TRBJ1-1	CASSNYNNQGGTEAFF	TGCGCCAGCAGCAACTATAATAACCAGGGGGGAACTGAAGCTTTCTTT
NA	TRBV11-2	few	TRBJ1-6	CASRSPGGRGNNSPLHF	TGTGCCAGCAGGAGCCCCGGGGGAAGGGGAAATAATTCACCCCTCCACTTT
NA	TRBV6-5	once	TRBJ1-1	CASSLRGGNTEAFF	TGTGCCAGCAGCCTCAGGGGCGGGAACACTGAAGCTTTCTTT
NA	TRBV11-2	NA	TRBJ1-4	CASSLIGRGEEGKLFF	TGTGCCAGCAGCTTAATTGGTAGGGGTGAGGAAGGAAAACTGTTTTTT
NA	TRBV19	NA	TRBJ2-3	CASSTNTDTQYF	TGTGCCAGTAGTACAAACACAGATACGCAGTATTTT
NA	TRBV19	NA	TRBJ2-7	CASSTDAGRDEQYF	TGTGCCAGTAGTACGGACGCCGGGCGGGACGAGCAGTACTTC
NA	TRBV10-3	few	TRBJ1-2	CAISESIGGNYGYTF	TGTGCCATCAGTGAGTCGATTGGAGGAAACTATGGCTACACCTTC
NA	TRBV19	NA	TRBJ2-3	CASSMGGRSDTQYF	TGTGCCAGTAGTATGGGGGGACGGTCAGATACGCAGTATTTT
NA	TRBV7-3	NA	TRBJ1-2	CASSHGNGLNYGYTF	TGTGCCAGCAGTCACGGGAACGGACTTAACTATGGCTACACCTTC
TRBD2	TRBV11-2	NA	TRBJ2-3	CASSLTGGRTDTQYF	TGTGCCAGCAGCTTAACGGGAGGCCGCACAGATACGCAGTATTTT
TRBD1	TRBV6-5	NA	TRBJ1-1	CASSLGGAGNTEAFF	TGTGCCAGCAGTTTAGGGGGCGCAGGGAACACTGAAGCTTTCTTT
TRBD1	TRBV5-1	few	TRBJ2-3	CASRNGQGSTDTQYF	TGCGCCAGCAGAAACGGACAGGGCAGCACAGATACGCAGTATTTT
NA	TRBV5-1	once	TRBJ1-3	CASSLGGTRFGNTIYF	TGCGCCAGCAGCTTGGGTGGCACCCGATTCGGAAACACCATATATTTT
NA	TRBV29-1	once	TRBJ1-1	CSVDGGQLNTEAFF	TGCAGCGTTGACGGAGGCCAGCTTAACACTGAAGCTTTCTTT
NA	TRBV18	NA	TRBJ1-1	CASSQLDREAFF	TGTGCCAGCTCACAACTCGACAGGGAAGCTTTCTTT
NA	TRBV29-1	NA	TRBJ1-1	CSVDGRAAFF	TGCAGCGTTGATGGGAGGGCAGCTTTCTTT
NA	TRBV3-1/TRBV3-2	NA	TRBJ2-7	CASSQPRGGSAEQYF	TGTGCCAGCAGCCAACCAAGGGGAGGCTCGGCCGAGCAGTACTTC
NA	TRBV7-9	NA	TRBJ2-1	CASSLLEQFF	TGTGCCAGCAGCTTATTAGAGCAGTTCTTC
NA	TRBV7-9	NA	TRBJ1-2	CASSDPGTQHNYGYTF	TGTGCCAGCAGCGATCCCGGGACACAACATAACTATGGCTACACCTTC
NA	TRBV11-2	NA	TRBJ2-1	CASSPLLSQFF	TGTGCCAGCAGCCCCCTCCTGAGTCAGTTCTTC
NA	TRBV19	NA	TRBJ2-5	CASSIAGLETQYF	TGTGCCAGTAGTATAGCGGGGTTGGAGACCCAGTACTTC
NA	TRBV28	NA	TRBJ1-5	CASSVNNQPQHF	TGTGCCAGCTCAGTGAATAATCAGCCCCAGCATTTT
TRBD1	TRBV4-1	NA	TRBJ2-2	CASSQDSGQPAGELFF	TGCGCCAGCAGCCAAGATTCGGGACAGCCCGCCGGGGAGCTGTTTTTT
NA	TRBV9	NA	TRBJ2-1	CASSPHPRNEQFF	TGTGCCAGCAGCCCACATCCCCGCAATGAGCAGTTCTTC
NA	TRBV5-1	NA	TRBJ2-7	CASSLPLSGEQYF	TGCGCCAGCAGCTTGCCCCTTAGTGGCGAGCAGTACTTC
NA	TRBV3-1/TRBV3-2	NA	TRBJ1-2	CASSRTAGRGYGYTF	TGTGCCAGCAGCCGGACAGCCGGACGTGGCTATGGCTACACCTTC
NA	TRBV7-3	NA	TRBJ1-3	CASSLGVHSGNTIYF	TGTGCCAGCAGCCTAGGCGTCCACTCTGGAAACACCATATATTTT
NA	TRBV25-1	NA	TRBJ1-2	CASSELEGRLNYGYTF	TGTGCCAGCAGTGAATTAGAGGGGAGGTTAAACTATGGCTACACCTTC
TRBD1	TRBV5-6	NA	TRBJ2-7	CASSPPAGQGRHSYEQYF	TGTGCCAGCAGTCCACCGGCGGGACAGGGGCGACATTCCTACGAGCAGTACTTC
TRBD1	TRBV6-2/TRBV6-3	NA	TRBJ1-1	CASSKTGQPNTEAFF	TGTGCCAGCAGTAAAACGGGACAGCCAAACACTGAAGCTTTCTTT
NA	TRBV18	NA	TRBJ1-1	CASSPSGTGGRTMNTEAFF	TGTGCCAGCTCACCAAGTGGGACCGGGGGGCGAACGATGAACACTGAAGCTTTCTTT
NA	TRBV28	once	TRBJ2-7	CASSSHQDRKDEQYF	TGTGCCAGCAGTTCCCATCAGGACAGAAAGGACGAGCAGTACTTC
NA	TRBV24-1	NA	TRBJ2-5	CATSDLTAPQETQYF	TGTGCCACCAGTGACTTAACAGCACCCCAAGAGACCCAGTACTTC
TRBD1	TRBV28	NA	TRBJ2-7	CASSSPDRAYEQYF	TGTGCCAGCAGTTCCCCGGACAGGGCCTACGAGCAGTACTTC
TRBD2	TRBV7-9	few	TRBJ2-7	CASSRTSGYSYEQYF	TGTGCCAGCAGCCGGACTAGCGGGTACTCCTACGAGCAGTACTTC
TRBD1	TRBV6-5	NA	TRBJ1-3	CASGGTGVGGNTIYF	TGTGCCAGCGGAGGGACAGGGGTAGGAGGAAACACCATATATTTT
TRBD1	TRBV19	NA	TRBJ2-4	CASSPHRGKNIQYF	TGTGCCAGTAGTCCCCACAGGGGAAAAAACATTCAGTACTTC
TRBD2	TRBV18	once	TRBJ2-7	CASSPQSGSGYEQYF	TGTGCCAGCTCCCCCCAGAGCGGGAGCGGGTACGAGCAGTACTTC
TRBD2	TRBV7-2	NA	TRBJ2-3	CASSRGTSGWGDTQYF	TGTGCCAGCAGCCGTGGGACTAGCGGGTGGGGGGATACGCAGTATTTT
NA	TRBV20-1	few	TRBJ2-7	CSAADSYEQYF	TGCAGTGCTGCGGACTCCTACGAGCAGTACTTC
NA	TRBV6-5	NA	TRBJ2-3	CASSRERDTQYF	TGTGCCAGCAGTCGCGAGAGAGATACGCAGTATTTT
NA	TRBV27	NA	TRBJ1-5	CASSLGGGLQPQHF	TGTGCCAGCAGCCTCGGGGGAGGTCTTCAGCCCCAGCATTTT
NA	TRBV5-6	NA	TRBJ2-7	CASSLGRPVYEQYF	TGTGCCAGCAGCTTGGGCAGGCCAGTCTACGAGCAGTACTTC